This T cell receptor beta chain was sequenced during a study of cytomegalovirus exposure and HLA in healthy donors. Looking at the study overall: Out of 398 genotyped donors, about 80% belonged to the Caucasian-associated ancestry cluster.

The PCR employed 60 Vbeta primers together with 13 Jbeta primers. Sequenced by immunoSEQ multiplex PCR; TCRdb stores in-frame clones only, minus some. This table has 150,000 or so clones, 70% to 80% appearing once. Trimming took off 4 bases at V and 0 bases at J, with 10 bases between the two ends. The CDR3 is 15 amino acids. Germline loops: CDR1 SGDLS, CDR2 YYNGEE. This TCR came from an older woman in good health and CMV-seropositive. The specimen sequenced was PBMCs. The chain is built from TRBV9 and TRBJ1-4, with unresolved D. The CDR3 DNA follows: TGTGCCAGCAGCCGTAGTTTGGCAACTAATGAAAAACTGTTTTTT. As protein: CASSRSLATNEKLFF. Based on the CDR3 plus reference TRBV9 and TRBJ1-4, the full variable domain is DSGVTQTPKHLITATGQRVTLRCSPRSGDLSVYWYQQSLDQGLQFLIQYYNGEERAKGNILERFSAQQFPDLHSELNLSSLELGDSALYFCASSRSLATNEKLFFGSGTQLSVL.